The 27 T cell receptor beta chains below all came from one sample that was sequenced in a study of CD8 T cells in ankylosing spondylitis (dated by TCRdb to the late 2010s). Results the study describes overall, beyond this receptor: A TCR beta motif made up of several highly homologous amino acid variants appeared to be characteristic of blood from ankylosing spondylitis patients.

Libraries were constructed by 5' RACE. The instrument given in TCRdb is Illumina HiSeq 2500. In-frame beta chains were kept once TCRdb had trimmed the public reads at Q25 with fastp and called clones with MiXCR. Each entry is one CDR3 protein sequence, shown with its most common DNA and genes. For this sample there are 220,000 or so distinct CDR3 sequences; about 16% appear just once. The ten largest account for under 55% of the sample. These TCRs' antigens remain unknown. Sequences were obtained from blood, either unsorted or a sorted T cell fraction (not recorded which). Receptors were obtained from a male donor with ankylosing spondylitis.

This chain links TRBV7-6 with TRBJ1-5; weak D call: TRBD1 (6 bases). The CDR3 covers 15 residues. Trimming pared 5 bases from V and 6 bases from J, leaving 17 bases between. Per germline, CDR1 SGHVS and CDR2 FNYEAQ. This CDR3 is CASSPDGGPGQPQHF. DNA of the CDR3: TGTGCCAGCAGCCCTGACGGGGGGCCTGGTCAGCCCCAGCATTTT.

The chain employs TRBV7-6 and TRBJ2-7, with unresolved D. The CDR3 runs 16 residues. With 5 bases removed from V and 4 bases from J, the gap between germline ends came to 21 bases. From germline, CDR1 is SGHVS and CDR2 FNYEAQ. DNA for the CDR3: TGTGCCAGCAGCCCCAATGTACCCGGGCAGAAGTACGAGCAGTACTTC. It is translated as CASSPNVPGQKYEQYF.

This clonotype showed up just a few times. V gene TRBV12-3 or TRBV12-4 combines with J gene TRBJ1-5, with no clear D. Trimming cost V 10 bases and J 2 bases, with 15 bases left between them. The CDR3 contains 14 residues. The CDR3 DNA reads TGTGCCACCACTCTAGGTGAGGGCAATCAGCCCCAGCATTTT. It encodes CATTLGEGNQPQHF.

The sample holds many counts of this clonotype. CDR3 bases: TGCGCCAGCAGCTCCACTAACTCCTACGAGCAGTACTTC. Translating gives CASSSTNSYEQYF. This chain links TRBV5-1 with TRBJ2-7; no definite D call. CDR1 SGHRS and CDR2 YFSETQ come from the germline V gene. The CDR3 covers 13 residues. Trimming stripped 3 bases from V and 0 bases from J, with 7 bases between.

Comment on this clonotype: Its ends do not fully match the called genes, so a read error is possible. This rearrangement joins TRBV28 to TRBJ2-1; a possible D gene is TRBD1 (5 bases). CDR3 size: 13 residues. Germline V gene data show CDR1 as MDHEN and CDR2 as SYDVKM. The CDR3 bases are TGTGCCAGCAGTCCGACAGAGCACAATAAGCAGTTCTTC. The encoded protein is CASSPTEHNKQFF.

The chain links TRBV9 to TRBJ1-5; 7 bases align to TRBD1. CDR3 length: 17 amino acids. After removal of 4 bases from V and 2 bases from J, the junction contained 12 bases not matched to a gene. CDR1 and CDR2 (germline): SGDLS, YYNGEE. The CDR3 spells CASSLGSGTDGNQPQHF. In DNA, the CDR3 is TGTGCCAGCAGCTTAGGCTCCGGGACAGATGGCAATCAGCCCCAGCATTTT.

The CDR3 spells CASSLSPGERAAYEQYF. The DNA of the CDR3 is TGCGCCAGCAGCCTTTCTCCGGGAGAGCGGGCTGCCTACGAGCAGTACTTC. The rearrangement uses TRBV4-1 and TRBJ2-7, with a weak D call TRBD2 (6 bases). CDR1 MGHRA and CDR2 YSYEKL come from the germline V gene. The V end lost 4 bases, the J end lost 2 bases, and 21 bases lay between the germline ends. The CDR3 is 17 residues long.

The genes are TRBV5-1 and TRBJ2-7; D gene uncertain. Germline CDR1 is SGHRS and CDR2 is YFSETQ. Trimming stripped 0 bases from V and 6 bases from J, with 13 bases between. This CDR3 is 14 amino acids long. The DNA for the CDR3 is TGCGCCAGCAGCTTGGTAGGCTCCGCCGGCGAGCAGTACTTC. Translation: CASSLVGSAGEQYF.

This clonotype was recorded a few times. The rearrangement links TRBV4-3 to TRBJ2-7, with a tentative D call TRBD1 (6 bases). This CDR3 region has 15 residues. The ends were cut back, 0 bases at V and 2 bases at J, with 11 bases in the middle. Germline lookup yields CDR1 LGHNA and CDR2 YSLEER. This CDR3 reads CASSQEWGTTYEQYF. The CDR3 DNA reads TGCGCCAGCAGCCAAGAGTGGGGGACAACCTACGAGCAGTACTTC.

The V call is TRBV28, the J call TRBJ2-3; TRBD2 aligns across 9 bases. This CDR3 contains 17 residues. CDR1 and CDR2 from the germline V gene are MDHEN and SYDVKM. V trimming: 4 bases; J trimming: 0 bases; junction bases outside the gene matches: 8. CDR3 sequence: CASSSTLAGPSTDTQYF. As DNA, the CDR3 is TGTGCCAGCAGTTCCACTCTAGCGGGACCTAGCACAGATACGCAGTATTTT.

This chain joins TRBV20-1 and TRBJ2-7; TRBD1 matches 7 bases. Germline CDR1 reads DFQATT; CDR2 reads SNEGSKA (reference sequence). This CDR3 has 14 amino acids. With V trimmed by 2 bases and J by 6 bases, 10 bases remained unmatched. The CDR3: CSARLPTGEFEQYF. The CDR3 bases are TGCAGTGCTAGACTACCAACAGGGGAATTCGAGCAGTACTTC.

V gene TRBV28 combines with J gene TRBJ2-7; D might be TRBD2 (6 bases). Germline CDR1 and CDR2: MDHEN and SYDVKM. Trimming left V 1 base short and J 6 bases short, with 16 bases between. The CDR3 spans 15 residues. In DNA form, the CDR3 reads TGTGCCAGCAGTTTATTTAGCGGAGCGAGAGGCGAGCAGTACTTC. Its translation: CASSLFSGARGEQYF.

This clonotype occurred many times. The chain employs TRBV4-1 and TRBJ2-1, with 14 bases matching TRBD2. The CDR3 consists of 17 residues. Germline CDR1 MGHRA, CDR2 YSYEKL. The J segment lost 3 bases and the V segment lost 0 bases, leaving 1 base of the junction unmatched. This chain's CDR3 is CASSQEGLAGDYNEQFF. The CDR3 DNA reads TGCGCCAGCAGCCAAGAGGGACTAGCGGGAGACTACAATGAGCAGTTCTTC.

Many counts were recorded for this clonotype. The chain uses TRBV5-1 and TRBJ2-5, with 10 bases identical to TRBD1. Per the germline V gene, CDR1 is SGHRS and CDR2 is YFSETQ. The CDR3 runs 16 residues. V shed 0 bases and J 0 bases; nucleotides not matched to a gene: 2. The CDR3 region is CASSLGDRGYQETQYF. CDR3 DNA sequence: TGCGCCAGCAGCTTGGGGGACAGGGGATACCAAGAGACCCAGTACTTC.

The chain recombines TRBV6-5 with TRBJ2-1; D remains unclear. CDR3 size: 11 residues. The V gene's germline CDR1 is MNHEY and CDR2 SVGAGI. V was cut by 7 bases and J by 7 bases, with 8 bases left in between. Here the CDR3 reads CASTQRNEQFF. CDR3 sequence (DNA): TGTGCCAGCACTCAAAGGAATGAGCAGTTCTTC.

V and J are TRBV7-8 and TRBJ2-7; 7 positions agree with TRBD2. Trimming took 5 bases from V and 6 from J; bases not matched to a gene: 10. The CDR3 spans 14 residues. Looked up from germline, CDR1 is SGHVS and CDR2 is FQNEAQ. CDR3 in DNA: TGTGCCAGCAGCCCCTATCCGGGAGGCGGCGAGCAGTACTTC. It is translated as CASSPYPGGGEQYF. The full variable domain, completed using reference TRBV7-8 and TRBJ2-7, is GAGVSQSPRYKVAKRGQDVALRCDPISGHVSLFWYQQALGQGPEFLTYFQNEAQLDKSGLPSDRFFAERPEGSVSTLKIQRTQQEDSAVYLCASSPYPGGGEQYFGPGTRLTVT.

This clonotype was counted ten times or more. This chain connects TRBV27 to TRBJ1-5; D might be TRBD1 (5 bases). The CDR3 totals 16 residues. Trimming removed 5 bases at V and 0 bases at J, with 14 bases between. Per the germline V gene, CDR1 is MNHEY and CDR2 is SMNVEV (reference sequence). The CDR3: CASSLGALTSNQPQHF. The CDR3 coding sequence is TGTGCCAGCAGTCTAGGGGCGTTAACTAGCAATCAGCCCCAGCATTTT.

The rearrangement links TRBV11-3 to TRBJ1-1; 10 bases are a match to TRBD1. CDR1 SGHNT and CDR2 YENEEA come from the germline V gene. This CDR3 has 15 amino acids. With 5 bases clipped from V and 3 bases from J, the junction kept 6 bases outside the gene matches. This CDR3 is CASSQRQGADTEAFF. The DNA for the CDR3 is TGTGCCAGCAGCCAGAGACAGGGGGCTGACACTGAAGCTTTCTTT.

The chain links TRBV2 to TRBJ2-7; 8 bases are shared with TRBD1. The CDR3 runs to 16 residues. The germline V gene has CDR1 SNHLY and CDR2 FYNNEI. V was pared by 6 bases and J by 4 bases, with 14 bases of the junction left unmatched. This chain's CDR3 is CASSVFSGQASYEQYF. The CDR3 DNA sequence: TGTGCCAGCAGCGTTTTTTCGGGACAGGCCTCTTACGAGCAGTACTTC.

This clonotype has just a few counts. The V and J genes are TRBV7-9 and TRBJ2-1; the D is unclear. V was shortened by 2 bases and J by 7 bases, with 18 bases between the two germline ends. Germline values: CDR1 SEHNR, CDR2 FQNEAQ (reference sequence). This CDR3 has 16 residues. The DNA for the CDR3 is TGTGCCAGCAGCTTAAACGCCCAGCGCCTTTATAATGAGCAGTTCTTC. Residues: CASSLNAQRLYNEQFF.

This chain connects TRBV2 to TRBJ2-5; 8 bases map to TRBD2. The junction had 8 bases not matched to a gene; V was cut back by 4 bases and J by 1 base. The CDR3 has 16 amino acids. The germline CDR1 and CDR2 sequences are SNHLY and FYNNEI. In DNA form, the CDR3 reads TGTGCCAGCAGTGTAGGATTAGCGGGGATCCAAGAGACCCAGTACTTC. It is translated as CASSVGLAGIQETQYF. Full variable domain (rest looked up from reference TRBV2 and TRBJ2-5): EPEVTQTPSHQVTQMGQEVILRCVPISNHLYFYWYRQILGQKVEFLVSFYNNEISEKSEIFDDQFSVERPDGSNFTLKIRSTKLEDSAMYFCASSVGLAGIQETQYFGPGTRLLVL.

This clonotype was seen a handful of times. The chain couples TRBV9 to TRBJ1-2, with TRBD1 as a possible D gene (5 bases). Trimming pared 0 bases from V and 4 bases from J, leaving 13 bases between. Germline CDR1 is SGDLS and CDR2 is YYNGEE. The CDR3 has 15 residues. In DNA form, the CDR3 reads TGTGCCAGCAGCGTAGTTGTTGACAGTCCCTATGGCTACACCTTC. Its translation is CASSVVVDSPYGYTF.

This clonotype came up a few times. The genes are TRBV12-3 or TRBV12-4 and TRBJ1-2; weak D call: TRBD1 (5 bases). The ends were cut back, 5 bases at V and 0 bases at J, with 22 bases in the middle. The CDR3 totals 18 residues. CDR3 loop: CASSNGGWSAPSNYGYTF. The CDR3, as DNA: TGTGCCAGCAGTAATGGGGGTTGGAGTGCCCCTTCTAACTATGGCTACACCTTC.

This clonotype was picked up a small number of times. This chain joins TRBV7-2 and TRBJ1-1; D unclear. V dropped 7 bases and J dropped 5 bases, with 5 bases sitting between them. CDR3 length: 10 residues. Germline lookup yields CDR1 SGHTA and CDR2 FQGNSA. This CDR3 reads CASKATEAFF. Written as DNA, the CDR3 is TGTGCCAGCAAGGCGACTGAAGCTTTCTTT.

This clonotype was recorded a few times. V and J are TRBV4-2 and TRBJ2-2; 7 bases line up with TRBD2. CDR1 is LGHNA, CDR2 YNFKEQ, per germline. CDR3 length: 16 amino acids. The V segment lost 0 bases and the J segment 6 bases; nucleotides outside the gene matches: 7. The CDR3 DNA reads as TGTGCCAGCAGCCAAGAATGGGCGGGAGAAGCCGGGGAGCTGTTTTTT. This codes for CASSQEWAGEAGELFF.

There are a few counts of this clonotype. V and J are TRBV27 and TRBJ2-5; D remains ambiguous. The CDR3 loop spans 14 amino acids. V lost 1 base and J 1 base, leaving 7 bases between the germline ends. Looked up from germline, CDR1 is MNHEY and CDR2 is SMNVEV (reference sequence). CDR3 bases: TGTGCCAGCAGTTTATTGGGCCCCCAAGAGACCCAGTACTTC. Protein product: CASSLLGPQETQYF.

CDR3 DNA: TGCGCCAGCACCCCCCTCGAATGGAACACTGAAGCTTTCTTT. Residues: CASTPLEWNTEAFF. V usage is TRBV10-2 and J usage is TRBJ1-1, with D unclear. The V end was cut by 7 bases, the J end by 1 base, with 13 bases between. From germline, CDR1 is WSHSY and CDR2 SAAADI. There are 14 residues in the CDR3.